Below are 8 T cell receptor beta chains sequenced from a single sample in a study of tumor and adjacent non-tumor tissue in lung cancer. A modified ARM-PCR protocol with three rounds of nested PCR amplified TCRbeta. From the multiplex PCR reads, TCRdb called clonotypes with MiXCR, one entry per CDR3 protein. Found here are 69,000 or so distinct CDR3 sequences, 73% of them singletons; the top ten hold roughly 28%. RNA was extracted from bulk tissue without any cell sorting. The material sequenced was lung tumor tissue. The origin of the receptors is a man aged 55 to 70 with non-small cell lung cancer.

The rearrangement joins TRBV20-1 to TRBJ2-1, with 7 bases aligning to TRBD2. Germline CDR1 DFQATT, CDR2 SNEGSKA (reference sequence). The CDR3 loop spans 15 amino acids. V trimming: 7 bases; J trimming: 5 bases; junction bases outside the gene matches: 14. The CDR3 here is CSVSHRGRTNNEQFF. The CDR3 DNA reads TGCAGTGTTTCCCACCGCGGGAGAACCAACAATGAGCAGTTCTTC.

On this clonotype itself: Relative to the germline gene, one junction end is altered; a read error may explain this. The chain carries TRBV10-3 and TRBJ2-3; 10 bases align to TRBD2. CDR1 ENHRY and CDR2 SYGVKD come from the germline V gene. This CDR3 comprises 15 residues. CDR3 DNA: TGTGCAATCAGTGGGTGGACTAGCGGCACAGACACGCAGTATTTT. This encodes CAISGWTSGTDTQYF.

As to this clonotype: At one end, the junction sequence differs from germline, possibly due to a read error. The chain combines TRBV29-1 with TRBJ2-3, with D uncertain. Germline V lookup: CDR1 SQVTM, CDR2 ANQGSEA. The CDR3 has 10 amino acids. The CDR3 reads CSDSGDTQCF. The CDR3, as DNA: TGCAGCGATAGTGGAGATACGCAGTGTTTT.

Worth noting for this clonotype: The junction differs from germline at one of its ends, possibly a read error. This chain uses TRBV6-1 with TRBJ1-2; D gene uncertain. Germline CDR1 and CDR2: MNHNS and SASEGT. CDR3 length equals 12 residues. CDR3 sequence (DNA): TGTGCCAGCGGAGACCCGATCTATGGCTACACATTC. This translates into CASGDPIYGYTF.

For this clonotype: An end of the junction differs from the germline gene, which may be a read error. The chain joins TRBV10-3 to TRBJ2-7; D may be TRBD2 (6 bases). Germline assignment: CDR1 ENHRY and CDR2 SYGVKD. The CDR3 runs to 14 residues. CDR3 sequence reads: CAICERPTSYEQYF. The CDR3 DNA is TGTGCCATCTGTGAGAGGCCTACTAGCTATGAGCAGTACTTC.

This clonotype was recorded only once. This chain connects TRBV29-1 to TRBJ1-1, with D perhaps matching TRBD1 (6 bases). Germline assignment: CDR1 SQVTM and CDR2 ANQGSEA. Trimming shortened V by 7 bases and J by 5 bases, and 17 bases separated the two germline ends. This CDR3 has 13 amino acids. CDR3 coding DNA: TGCAGCGCCTCGGCAAGGGGGAATACTGAAGCTTTCTTT. Translated: CSASARGNTEAFF.

In the case of this clonotype: One end of the junction is discordant with germline, which a read error may explain. The V gene is TRBV14, the J gene TRBJ2-7, with 11 nucleotides matching TRBD1. The CDR3 consists of 17 residues. In germline, CDR1 is SGHDN, CDR2 FVKESK. CDR3 region: CASSHGRGTGGTYEHYF. The CDR3 DNA reads TGTGCCAGCAGCCATGGGCGCGGGACAGGGGGAACCTACGAGCACTACTTC.

For this clonotype: The junction departs from the called germline gene at one end, perhaps through a read error. The chain joins TRBV29-1 to TRBJ2-2; 11 nucleotides align to TRBD1. Germline V gene data show CDR1 as SQVTM and CDR2 as ANQGSEA. This CDR3 is 15 amino acids long. CDR3 nucleotide sequence: TGCAGCGTTGGACGGGGACAGGGGGGGACCGGGGAGCTGCTTTTT. Translating gives CSVGRGQGGTGELLF.